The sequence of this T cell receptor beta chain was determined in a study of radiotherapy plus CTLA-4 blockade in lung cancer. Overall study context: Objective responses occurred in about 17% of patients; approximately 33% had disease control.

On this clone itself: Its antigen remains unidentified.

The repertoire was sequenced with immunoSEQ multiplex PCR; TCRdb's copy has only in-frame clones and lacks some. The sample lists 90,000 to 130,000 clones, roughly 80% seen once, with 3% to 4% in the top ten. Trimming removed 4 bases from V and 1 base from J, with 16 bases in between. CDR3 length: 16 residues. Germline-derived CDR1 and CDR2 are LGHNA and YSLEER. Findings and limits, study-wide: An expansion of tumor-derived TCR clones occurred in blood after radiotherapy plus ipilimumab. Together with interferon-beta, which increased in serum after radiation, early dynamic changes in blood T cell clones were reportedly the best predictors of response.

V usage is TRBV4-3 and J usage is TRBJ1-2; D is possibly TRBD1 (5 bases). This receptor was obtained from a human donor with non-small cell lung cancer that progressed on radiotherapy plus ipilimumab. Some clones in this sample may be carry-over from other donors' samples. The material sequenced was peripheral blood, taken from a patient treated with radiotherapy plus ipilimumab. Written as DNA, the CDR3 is TGCGCCAGCAGCCTGCGGGGGACGGAGTTTAACTATGGCTACACCTTC. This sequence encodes CASSLRGTEFNYGYTF.